This T cell receptor (beta chain) was sequenced in a study of CD8 T cells in ankylosing spondylitis. Study outcomes and limitations: Significant enrichment of disease-linked clones was reported in matched ankylosing spondylitis synovial fluid. Ankylosing spondylitis blood appeared to be characterized by a TCR beta motif of several highly homologous variants. Disease-linked clones proved CD8+ and comparatively uncommon in peripheral blood.

In making TCR beta libraries, quantitative 5'-RACE with molecular barcodes was used. TCRdb passed the 5' RACE reads through MiXCR, listing each CDR3 protein once. The sample lists around 450,000 distinct CDR3 sequences, 25% to 30% occurring once. In its sample, this clonotype was seen a few times. Its antigen is not known. The CDR3 extends over 15 amino acids. CDR1 LGHNA and CDR2 YNFKEQ come from the germline V gene. V was trimmed by 2 bases and J by 4 bases, leaving 14 bases between them. The genes are TRBV4-2 and TRBJ1-2, with a tentative D call TRBD1 (6 bases). The TCR sequence derives from a male donor with ankylosing spondylitis. The sequencing input was blood, either unsorted or a sorted T cell fraction (not recorded which). The CDR3 DNA reads TGTGCCAGCAGCCAATCTCCGACAGGTGCCTATGGCTACACCTTC. It encodes CASSQSPTGAYGYTF.